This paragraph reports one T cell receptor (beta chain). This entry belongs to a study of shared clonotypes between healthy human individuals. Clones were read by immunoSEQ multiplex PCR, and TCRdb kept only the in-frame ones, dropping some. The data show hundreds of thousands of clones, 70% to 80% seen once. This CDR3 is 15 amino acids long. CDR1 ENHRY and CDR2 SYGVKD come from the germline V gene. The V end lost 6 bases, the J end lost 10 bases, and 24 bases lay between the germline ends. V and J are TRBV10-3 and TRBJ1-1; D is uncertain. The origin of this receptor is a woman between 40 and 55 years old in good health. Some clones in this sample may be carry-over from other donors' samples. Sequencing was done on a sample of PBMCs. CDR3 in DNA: TGTGCCATCAGACTCCCGCCCCCTCTTGTGATAACAGCTTTCTTT. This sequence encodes CAIRLPPPLVITAFF.